These T cell receptor beta chains were read from a single sample in a study of blood T cells in healthy people across ages. TCRdb called the 5' RACE reads again in MiXCR, with one record for every CDR3 protein. This table has roughly 1,700,000 distinct CDR3 sequences, over 25% appearing once. Sample: blood. Receptors originate from a woman in her thirties in good health. Each CDR3 is given with its conserved first and last residue. D genes are given only for firm matches. Expanded clones get a size class; other rows say once, few or many, or leave the size out.

V gene	J gene	D gene	clone size	CDR3 protein	CDR3 DNA
TRBV7-3	TRBJ2-1	-	many	CASSYGGDNEQFF	TGTGCCAGCAGCTACGGCGGGGACAATGAGCAGTTCTTC
TRBV7-9	TRBJ2-3	-	many	CASTSASGTDTQYF	TGTGCCAGCACCTCGGCTAGTGGAACAGATACGCAGTATTTT
TRBV12-5	TRBJ2-3	TRBD2	-	CASLTSGTDTQYF	TGTGCTAGCCTGACTAGCGGCACAGATACGCAGTATTTT
TRBV12-3/TRBV12-4	TRBJ2-7	-	-	CASSSWDSRRYF	TGTGCCAGCAGTTCGTGGGATAGTAGAAGGTACTTC
TRBV24-1	TRBJ2-1	-	-	CATSPLVSYNEQFF	TGTGCCACTAGCCCGCTGGTTAGCTACAATGAGCAGTTCTTC
TRBV12-3/TRBV12-4	TRBJ1-2	-	-	CASSQLRAEGYTF	TGTGCCAGCAGTCAATTGCGTGCGGAAGGCTACACCTTC
TRBV3-1	TRBJ2-2	-	-	CASSPPGGRELFF	TGTGCCAGCAGCCCCCCGGGGGGCCGGGAGCTGTTTTTT
TRBV11-2	TRBJ2-1	TRBD1	-	CASSTSGQGRNEQFF	TGTGCCAGCAGCACGAGCGGACAGGGGAGGAATGAGCAGTTCTTC
TRBV24-1	TRBJ2-2	-	-	CATSDPGVIPGELFF	TGTGCCACCAGTGATCCGGGCGTCATCCCCGGGGAGCTGTTTTTT
TRBV7-9	TRBJ2-5	-	-	CASSLPGPRGTQYF	TGTGCCAGCAGCTTACCGGGGCCCCGAGGGACCCAGTACTTC
TRBV7-9	TRBJ2-7	-	few	CASSLGDPYERYF	TGTGCCAGCAGCTTAGGAGACCCCTACGAGCGGTACTTC
TRBV27	TRBJ2-3	TRBD1	-	CASRTAGGYTDTQYF	TGTGCCAGCAGGACGGCAGGGGGCTACACAGATACGCAGTATTTT
TRBV10-2	TRBJ2-7	-	-	CASSEVKRNTTYEQYF	TGCGCCAGCAGTGAGGTTAAGCGGAACACTACCTACGAGCAGTACTTC
TRBV5-5	TRBJ1-1	-	-	CASSLQGRRVNTEAFF	TGTGCCAGCAGCCTCCAGGGGAGAAGGGTGAACACTGAAGCTTTCTTT
TRBV29-1	TRBJ1-2	-	many	CSVVLNEAYGYTF	TGCAGCGTTGTTTTAAACGAGGCCTATGGCTACACCTTC
TRBV5-1	TRBJ1-4	-	-	CASSPAAWGEKLFF	TGCGCCAGCAGCCCGGCCGCTTGGGGGGAAAAACTGTTTTTT
TRBV27	TRBJ2-7	-	-	CASGIPEQYF	TGTGCCAGCGGGATCCCCGAGCAGTACTTC
TRBV7-2	TRBJ2-7	TRBD1	once	CASSFPLQGEDSYEQYF	TGTGCCAGCAGCTTCCCATTACAGGGGGAGGACTCCTACGAGCAGTACTTC
TRBV12-5	TRBJ2-7	-	-	CASGLVFSRVGPEQYF	TGTGCTAGTGGTTTGGTATTCTCAAGAGTCGGCCCCGAGCAGTACTTC
TRBV25-1	TRBJ2-7	-	-	CASSGGAGDDYEQYF	TGTGCCAGCAGTGGAGGGGCCGGGGACGACTACGAGCAGTACTTC
TRBV3-1	TRBJ1-1	-	-	CASSQESQGMAEAFF	TGTGCCAGCAGCCAAGAAAGTCAGGGGATGGCTGAAGCTTTCTTT
TRBV2	TRBJ2-5	-	-	CASRAGHSYNEQYF	TGTGCCAGCAGGGCGGGACACTCCTACAATGAGCAGTACTTC
TRBV11-2	TRBJ2-7	TRBD2	many	CASGPTSGGSTQYF	TGTGCCAGCGGACCGACTAGCGGGGGGTCTACCCAGTACTTC
TRBV12-3/TRBV12-4	TRBJ1-5	-	-	CASSFNWGGNQPQHF	TGTGCCAGCAGTTTTAACTGGGGTGGAAATCAGCCCCAGCATTTT
TRBV24-1	TRBJ2-3	-	-	CATSDSTGSIDTQYF	TGTGCCACCAGTGACTCTACAGGGAGTATAGATACGCAGTATTTT
TRBV7-3	TRBJ2-7	TRBD1	-	CASSTDRGSNEQYF	TGTGCCAGCAGCACCGACAGGGGGTCGAATGAGCAGTACTTC
TRBV6-2/TRBV6-3	TRBJ2-5	-	many	CASSYTRRETQYF	TGTGCCAGCAGCTATACCAGGAGGGAGACCCAGTACTTC
TRBV3-1	TRBJ2-7	-	many	CASSPNGGKNEQYF	TGTGCCAGCAGCCCCAATGGGGGGAAGAACGAGCAGTACTTC
TRBV30	TRBJ2-4	-	-	CAWSLLRAKNIQYF	TGTGCCTGGAGTTTACTGCGGGCCAAAAACATTCAGTACTTC
TRBV12-3/TRBV12-4	TRBJ1-4	TRBD1	few	CASRLGQGRNGKLFF	TGTGCCAGCAGGCTAGGACAGGGGAGGAATGGAAAACTGTTTTTT
TRBV5-4	TRBJ2-3	-	-	CASTWRSTDTQYF	TGTGCCAGCACCTGGCGGAGCACAGATACGCAGTATTTT
TRBV29-1	TRBJ2-1	TRBD1	many	CSVDGLRDRANEQFF	TGCAGCGTTGACGGTCTTCGGGACAGGGCTAATGAGCAGTTCTTC
TRBV28	TRBJ2-1	-	few	CASMAWNNEQFF	TGTGCCAGCATGGCCTGGAACAATGAGCAGTTCTTC
TRBV12-3/TRBV12-4	TRBJ2-3	-	once	CASKESGAGSKQYF	TGTGCCAGCAAGGAGTCTGGGGCCGGGTCGAAGCAGTATTTT
TRBV6-5	TRBJ2-6	-	few	CASSYSFAPYTVGANVLTF	TGTGCCAGCAGTTACTCGTTCGCGCCATACACAGTTGGGGCCAACGTCCTGACTTTC
TRBV20-1	TRBJ2-7	TRBD1	-	CSARGTGVEQYF	TGCAGTGCTAGAGGTACAGGGGTCGAGCAGTACTTC